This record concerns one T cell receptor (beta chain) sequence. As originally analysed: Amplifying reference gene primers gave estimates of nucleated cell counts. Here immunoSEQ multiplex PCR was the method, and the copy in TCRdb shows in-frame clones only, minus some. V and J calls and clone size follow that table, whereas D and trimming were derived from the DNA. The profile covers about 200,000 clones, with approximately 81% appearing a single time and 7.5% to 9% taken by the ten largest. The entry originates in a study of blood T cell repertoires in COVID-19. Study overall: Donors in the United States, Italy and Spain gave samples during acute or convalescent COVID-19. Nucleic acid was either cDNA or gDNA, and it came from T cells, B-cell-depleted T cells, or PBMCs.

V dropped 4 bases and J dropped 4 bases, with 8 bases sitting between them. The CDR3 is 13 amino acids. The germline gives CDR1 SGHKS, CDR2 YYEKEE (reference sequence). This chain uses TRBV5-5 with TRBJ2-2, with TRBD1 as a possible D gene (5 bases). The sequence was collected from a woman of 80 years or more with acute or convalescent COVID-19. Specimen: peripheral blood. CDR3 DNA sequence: TGTGCCAGCAGCCGACAGTCCACCGGGGAGCTGTTTTTT. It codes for CASSRQSTGELFF. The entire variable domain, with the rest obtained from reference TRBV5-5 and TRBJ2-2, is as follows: DAGVTQSPTHLIKTRGQQVTLRCSPISGHKSVSWYQQVLGQGPQFIFQYYEKEERGRGNFPDRFSARQFPNYSSELNVNALLLGDSALYLCASSRQSTGELFFGEGSRLTVL.